The entry below gives a single T cell receptor (beta chain) sequence along with its context. No antigen is known for it. This record belongs to a study of response to subunit inactivated influenza vaccine. Study results and limitations: Every seasonal influenza vaccination brings in few new T cells, the authors suggested.

Via MiXCR, TCRdb re-called the RT-PCR reads, giving one row per CDR3 protein. The table includes about 780,000 distinct CDR3 sequences, less than 20% detected once. The CDR3 is 13 amino acids. The germline V gene encodes CDR1 DFQATT and CDR2 SNEGSKA (reference sequence). V was pared by 7 bases and J by 6 bases, with 6 bases of the junction left unmatched. This sequence originates from a middle-aged man who received an inactivated influenza vaccine. This chain links TRBV20-1 with TRBJ2-4, with 10 bases aligning to TRBD1. The sequenced sample was PBMCs from blood, obtained roughly 5 days after vaccination. The CDR3 sequence: CSGETGGANIQYF. CDR3 bases: TGCAGTGGCGAGACAGGGGGCGCAAACATTCAGTACTTC.